The clone carrying this TCR beta chain was seen just once. Its specificity is unknown. This specimen comes from a study of shared clonotypes between healthy human individuals. On the study more broadly: For every donor, three CD4 naive, three CD4 memory, two CD8 naive and one CD8 memory plates were used.

Study-wide points: A few donors had around 5% of their naive CD4 clonotypes in common.

Only in-frame clones appear in the TCRdb table, and some are missing; sequencing was by immunoSEQ multiplex PCR. The sample yields 550,000 to 800,000 clones, around 91% seen once. The germline CDR1 and CDR2 sequences are MNHEY and SMNVEV (reference sequence). Trimming took 5 bases from V and 0 from J, leaving 10 bases between them. The CDR3 runs to 14 residues. Sequences were obtained from memory CD8+ T cells from PBMCs. Subset in this sample: CD45RO+ cells pooled with CCR7-negative TemRA cells. The origin of this receptor is a man between 18 and 35 years old in good health. Some clones in this sample may be carry-over from other donors' samples. This rearrangement joins TRBV27 to TRBJ2-5; no clear D gene. The CDR3 region is CASSPVDYQETQYF. In DNA form, the CDR3 reads TGTGCCAGCAGTCCCGTGGATTACCAAGAGACCCAGTACTTC.